Sequencing of this T cell receptor beta chain was carried out in a study of T cells in Graves' hyperthyroidism and ophthalmopathy. About the research overall: Peripheral blood was secured at the point of initial diagnosis, before any treatment.

The TCR beta CDR3 regions underwent amplification using RNA transcripts as the source. The HTBI primer set served for first-round RT-PCR of the TCR CDR3. TCRdb reprocessed the multiplex PCR reads via MiXCR and lists one record per CDR3 protein. This table has some 600,000 distinct CDR3 sequences, approximately 15% appearing once. The table lists this clonotype with a few counts. Its antigen is as yet unknown. The V and J ends lost 8 bases and 3 bases respectively, with 16 bases between them. The CDR3 loop spans 14 amino acids. Germline values: CDR1 ENHRY, CDR2 SYGVKD. General study points: Expanded thyroid clonotypes (above 0.001) were mostly also found in blood.

Hyperthyroidism had been newly diagnosed in patients aged 18 to 65, and its duration was under 2 months. Fresh 10 ml peripheral blood yielded PBMCs. Sequenced: blood. This TCR was recovered from a woman aged 25-40 years with Graves' hyperthyroidism that later progressed to Graves' ophthalmopathy. The rearrangement joins TRBV10-3 to TRBJ1-2; no clear D gene. As DNA, the CDR3 is TGTGCCATCCGCGTGGAGTCCCAGGACTATGGCTACACCTTC. It specifies CAIRVESQDYGYTF.